This passage covers 12 T cell receptor beta chains from one sample sequenced in a study of CD8+CD57+ T cells in acquired aplastic anemia. The authors sequenced patients whose flow cytometry had shown CD8+CD57+ cell expansion. CDR3 and TCR beta VDJ profiling relied on a genomic DNA template. TCRdb recomputed calls from the reads with MiXCR, one row per CDR3 protein. There are 100,000 to 150,000 distinct CDR3 sequences in the sample; about 40% occur only once, and under 3% lies in the top ten. Sequenced material: sorted CD4+, CD8+, or CD8+CD57+ T cells (not recorded which) from PBMCs. The receptors stem from a human donor with aplastic anemia.

This chain's CDR3 is CATSRDATGSYEQYV. As DNA, the CDR3 is TGTGCCACCAGCAGAGATGCAACGGGGAGCTACGAGCAGTACGTC. V gene TRBV15 combines with J gene TRBJ2-7; D is perhaps TRBD2 (5 bases). The germline V gene has CDR1 LNHNV and CDR2 YYDKDF (reference sequence). This CDR3 is built from 15 residues. Trimming pared 0 bases from V and 3 bases from J, leaving 12 bases between.

V is TRBV19 and J is TRBJ1-5, with 8 nucleotides matching TRBD1. The CDR3 contains 14 residues. Trimming took 9 bases from V and 2 from J; bases not matched to a gene: 6. Germline CDR1 reads LNHDA; CDR2 reads SQIVND (reference sequence). The CDR3 DNA reads TGTGCCAGCGCAGGGGGCGTTGGCAATCAGCCCCAGCATTTT. Translating gives CASAGGVGNQPQHF.

This chain links TRBV19 with TRBJ2-2, with a possible D match to TRBD1 (6 bases). This CDR3 is 15 amino acids long. The V gene's germline CDR1 is LNHDA and CDR2 SQIVND (reference sequence). The V end lost 3 bases, the J end lost 3 bases, and 11 bases lay between the germline ends. CDR3 bases: TGTGCCAGTAGTATTCAGGGGATCGACACCGGGGAGCTGTTTTTT. Translation: CASSIQGIDTGELFF.

As regards this clonotype: A much larger clone is a single base away; this may be a read error. V gene TRBV11-2 combines with J gene TRBJ2-7; D is uncertain. V shed 0 bases and J shed 0 bases, with 9 bases lying between them. The CDR3 totals 15 residues. Germline CDR1 and CDR2: SGHAT and FQNNGV. This CDR3 is CASSLDPVSSYEQYV. CDR3 DNA sequence: TGTGCCAGCAGCTTAGATCCCGTTTCCTCCTACGAGCAGTACGTC.

This clonotype came up many times. V usage is TRBV12-3 or TRBV12-4 and J usage is TRBJ1-4; D not certain. Trimming removed 5 bases at V and 6 bases at J, with 4 bases between. The CDR3 runs to 11 residues. The CDR3 sequence: CASSQHEKLFF. The CDR3 DNA follows: TGTGCCAGCAGTCAACATGAAAAACTGTTTTTT.

The chain links TRBV12-3 or TRBV12-4 to TRBJ1-2; D is possibly TRBD1 (5 bases). The CDR3 has 13 amino acids. Trimming shortened V by 7 bases and J by 5 bases, and 14 bases separated the two germline ends. CDR3 in DNA: TGTGCCAGCACCCCGGGGGGAGGGTATGGCTACACCTTC. It specifies CASTPGGGYGYTF.

This clonotype was recorded once. Here the CDR3 DNA reads TGTGCCAGCAGCTTAGTGGCAGGGGTGGGGATGAACACTGAAGCTTTCTTT. Its protein is CASSLVAGVGMNTEAFF. This chain connects TRBV7-8 to TRBJ1-1; a possible D gene is TRBD1 (6 bases). Per the germline V gene, CDR1 is SGHVS and CDR2 is FQNEAQ. Trimming pared 1 base from V and 0 bases from J, leaving 15 bases between. The CDR3 sequence is 17 residues long.

The J gene is TRBJ1-6, the V gene TRBV2; 7 bases match TRBD1. Germline CDR1 reads SNHLY; CDR2 reads FYNNEI. V was pared by 9 bases and J by 7 bases, with 3 bases of the junction left unmatched. This CDR3 contains 12 residues. CDR3 nucleotides: TGTGCCAGTACGACAGGGAATTCACCCCTCCACTTT. The encoded protein is CASTTGNSPLHF. Full variable domain (outside the CDR3, taken from reference TRBV2 and TRBJ1-6): EPEVTQTPSHQVTQMGQEVILRCVPISNHLYFYWYRQILGQKVEFLVSFYNNEISEKSEIFDDQFSVERPDGSNFTLKIRSTKLEDSAMYFCASTTGNSPLHFGNGTRLTVT.

V and J are TRBV10-3 and TRBJ2-7; D gene uncertain. The CDR3 is 14 residues long. The germline CDR1 and CDR2 sequences are ENHRY and SYGVKD. V was trimmed by 0 bases and J by 0 bases, leaving 6 bases between them. CDR3 in amino acids: CAISESGNSYEQYF. Here the CDR3 DNA reads TGTGCCATCAGTGAGTCAGGGAACTCCTACGAGCAGTACTTC.

By share, this clonotype ranks as medium-sized. This chain connects TRBV2 to TRBJ2-7, with D maybe TRBD2 (5 bases). Germline V gene data show CDR1 as SNHLY and CDR2 as FYNNEI. CDR3 length equals 11 residues. With 6 bases removed from V and 3 bases from J, the gap between germline ends came to 6 bases. CDR3 in amino acids: CASSGGYEQYV. CDR3 sequence (DNA): TGTGCCAGCAGCGGAGGCTACGAGCAGTACGTC.

This clonotype was seen at least ten times. V gene TRBV9 combines with J gene TRBJ2-7, with 9 bases lining up with TRBD2. V shed 0 bases and J 4 bases; nucleotides not matched to a gene: 5. Germline V gene lookup returns CDR1 SGDLS and CDR2 YYNGEE. The CDR3 runs 15 residues. For the CDR3, the DNA is TGTGCCAGCAGCGTAGGGGCGGGGGGGCAATACGAGCAGTACTTC. Its translation: CASSVGAGGQYEQYF.

There are many counts of this clonotype. The chain has TRBV7-9 and TRBJ1-1; D gene ambiguous. V shed 5 bases and J shed 5 bases, with 18 bases lying between them. The CDR3 loop spans 15 amino acids. Germline V gives CDR1 SEHNR, CDR2 FQNEAQ (reference sequence). In nucleotides, the CDR3 is TGTGCCAGCAGCCCCCGCGGGCGGCATTTAACTGAAGCTTTCTTT. It yields the protein CASSPRGRHLTEAFF.